This T cell receptor (beta chain) derives from a study of blood T cells in healthy people across ages. About this clonotype: What it recognizes is unknown.

Study-wide results and caveats: TCR beta diversity tracked closely with naive T cell percentage. The fall in TCR beta diversity per million T cells was roughly linear with age. CMV infection status of these donors was not known.

There were at least 5.5 micrograms of total RNA extracted from every sample. The V gene's germline CDR1 is SQVTM and CDR2 ANQGSEA. The CDR3 runs 17 residues. V dropped 6 bases and J dropped 2; count of bases not matched to a gene: 15. The use of a sample-barcoded 5' primer and a J-beta primer mix characterized a second PCR of about 7 to 12 cycles. TCRdb ran MiXCR on the 5' RACE reads and lists one entry per CDR3 protein. The sample has 1.2 million to 1.5 million distinct CDR3 sequences, approximately 40% seen once. The chain combines TRBV29-1 with TRBJ1-2; 10 bases fit TRBD1. The sequenced material came from blood. The receptor comes from a woman aged 18-30 years in good health. The CDR3 region is CSVDRQGAGGGNYGYTF. The CDR3 nucleotides read TGCAGCGTAGACCGACAGGGGGCCGGCGGTGGAAACTATGGCTACACCTTC.